These 10 T cell receptor beta chains were all obtained from the same sample, sequenced in a study of shared clonotypes between healthy human individuals. Here immunoSEQ multiplex PCR was the method, and the copy in TCRdb shows in-frame clones only, minus some. The sample yields about 2 million clones, 95% seen once. Material: naive CD4+ T cells sorted from blood. Subset noted: CD45RA+ positively selected. These receptors all come from a man between 18 and 29 years old in good health.

The rearrangement joins TRBV7-2 to TRBJ1-3, with D possibly being TRBD1 (6 bases). Per germline, CDR1 SGHTA and CDR2 FQGNSA. The CDR3 totals 15 residues. The V end lost 3 bases, the J end lost 2 bases, and 11 bases lay between the germline ends. CDR3 amino acids: CASSFNGGPGNTIYF. CDR3 bases: TGTGCCAGCAGCTTTAATGGGGGGCCTGGAAACACCATATATTTT.

The V gene is TRBV11-2, the J gene TRBJ1-2; TRBD1 aligns across 8 bases. CDR1 and CDR2 from the germline V gene are SGHAT and FQNNGV. V gave up 5 bases and J gave up 3 bases; unmatched junction bases: 2. This CDR3 has 13 amino acids. CDR3 nucleotide sequence: TGTGCCAGCAGCCCCAGGGGGCACTATGGCTACACCTTC. Residues: CASSPRGHYGYTF.

This chain connects TRBV28 to TRBJ2-7; weak D call: TRBD1 (6 bases). V was clipped by 4 bases and J by 1 base, with 17 bases between them. Germline lookup yields CDR1 MDHEN and CDR2 SYDVKM. This CDR3 has 16 amino acids. This CDR3 is CASSYRWGPFSYEQYF. CDR3 DNA sequence: TGTGCCAGCAGTTACCGCTGGGGGCCCTTTTCCTACGAGCAGTACTTC.

The rearrangement links TRBV25-1 to TRBJ1-1, with D uncertain. The CDR3 consists of 13 residues. Between the trimmed V and J ends, which lost 3 bases and 2 bases, there was a span of 7 bases. Germline CDR1 is MGHDK and CDR2 is SYGVNS. This CDR3 reads CASSDRSNTEAFF. CDR3 bases: TGTGCCAGCAGTGACAGGTCAAACACTGAAGCTTTCTTT. The complete variable domain, with remaining parts taken from reference TRBV25-1 and TRBJ1-1, reads EADIYQTPRYLVIGTGKKITLECSQTMGHDKMYWYQQDPGMELHLIHYSYGVNSTEKGDLSSESTVSRIRTEHFPLTLESARPSHTSQYLCASSDRSNTEAFFGQGTRLTVV.

The gene calls are TRBV9 and TRBJ1-1; 8 nucleotides line up with TRBD1. Germline CDR1 SGDLS, CDR2 YYNGEE. With 3 bases clipped from V and 1 base from J, the junction kept 8 bases outside the gene matches. This CDR3 region has 16 residues. CDR3 bases: TGTGCCAGCAGCGCGGTACAGGGGGGAAAGAACACTGAAGCTTTCTTT. As protein: CASSAVQGGKNTEAFF.

This chain joins TRBV28 and TRBJ1-2, with D possibly matching TRBD1 (6 bases). Per the germline V gene, CDR1 is MDHEN and CDR2 is SYDVKM. This CDR3 has 16 residues. Deletions cut 7 bases from V and 3 bases from J, with 21 bases between. The CDR3 coding sequence is TGTGCCAGCACAGAGGACAGCAATCGAGCTTACTATGGCTACACCTTC. Amino acid sequence: CASTEDSNRAYYGYTF.

The chain joins TRBV4-1 to TRBJ1-5; tentative D call: TRBD1 (6 bases). The CDR3 runs 15 residues. CDR1 is MGHRA, CDR2 YSYEKL, per germline. V dropped 2 bases and J dropped 3 bases, with 11 bases sitting between them. CDR3: CASSQPTGANQPQHF. CDR3 sequence (DNA): TGCGCCAGCAGCCAACCGACAGGCGCCAATCAGCCCCAGCATTTT.

V and J are TRBV19 and TRBJ1-6; D possibly corresponds to TRBD1 (5 bases). This CDR3 has 13 residues. Looked up from germline, CDR1 is LNHDA and CDR2 is SQIVND (reference sequence). With 0 bases removed from V and 12 bases from J, the gap between germline ends came to 9 bases. In nucleotides, the CDR3 is TGTGCCAGTAGTATAGATATCACAGGACCCCTCCACTTT. This encodes CASSIDITGPLHF.

The chain joins TRBV6-1 to TRBJ2-3; D unclear. The germline gives CDR1 MNHNS, CDR2 SASEGT. CDR3 length: 13 residues. Trimming shortened V by 5 bases and J by 5 bases, and 11 bases separated the two germline ends. The CDR3 region has the DNA TGTGCCAGCAGTCCTCAGATTAGAGATACGCAGTATTTT. Protein: CASSPQIRDTQYF.

This clone appeared a single time. The chain is built from TRBV2 and TRBJ1-2, with D maybe TRBD1 (6 bases). CDR3 size: 14 residues. The germline V gene has CDR1 SNHLY and CDR2 FYNNEI. Trimming pared 6 bases from V and 2 bases from J, leaving 13 bases between. The DNA for the CDR3 is TGTGCCAGCAGCGACCAACAGGGAAACTATGGCTACACCTTC. Translation: CASSDQQGNYGYTF.